The 20 T cell receptor beta chains below all came from one sample that was sequenced in a study of blood T cell repertoires in COVID-19. Assay used: immunoSEQ multiplex PCR; TCRdb lists only in-frame clones, some missing. This table has some 390,000 clones, 80% to 90% appearing once. The sequenced sample consisted of PBMCs or T cells enriched from blood (not recorded which). These receptors came from a man under 40 who had recovered from COVID-19.

The chain combines TRBV10-3 with TRBJ2-7; 10 bases agree with TRBD2. The germline CDR1 and CDR2 sequences are ENHRY and SYGVKD. The V gene end was trimmed by 2 bases and the J gene end by 5 bases; junction bases not matched to a gene: 12. The CDR3 is 17 amino acids. The CDR3 sequence: CAISEPPLIAGGHEQYF. The CDR3 DNA reads as TGTGCCATCAGTGAGCCGCCCCTTATAGCGGGAGGCCACGAGCAGTACTTC.

This chain joins TRBV9 and TRBJ2-7, with 7 nucleotides matching TRBD2. The CDR3 extends over 18 amino acids. The V gene's germline CDR1 is SGDLS and CDR2 YYNGEE. V lost 4 bases to trimming and J lost 1 base; unmatched junction nucleotides: 17. CDR3 DNA sequence: TGTGCCAGCAGCCCGACGACGGCATCCAGCGGGAATTCCTACGAGCAGTACTTC. Protein: CASSPTTASSGNSYEQYF.

This rearrangement joins TRBV10-3 to TRBJ2-2, with TRBD2 matching over 10 bases. Germline V CDR1 and CDR2: ENHRY, SYGVKD. Germline trimming cut 2 bases from V and 6 bases from J; bases unmatched to any gene: 6. There are 16 residues in the CDR3. Written as DNA, the CDR3 is TGTGCCATCAGTGAGATGAGCGGGAGGGCCTCCGGGGAGCTGTTTTTT. Its translation: CAISEMSGRASGELFF.

This clone was seen just once. V usage is TRBV5-6 and J usage is TRBJ2-7; D remains unclear. Germline V lookup: CDR1 SGHDT, CDR2 YYEEEE. The ends were cut back, 6 bases at V and 3 bases at J, with 13 bases in the middle. CDR3 size: 13 residues. The CDR3 DNA reads TGTGCCAGCATGCTCGACCGGAGCTACGAGCAGTACTTC. Its translation is CASMLDRSYEQYF.

V is TRBV25-1 and J is TRBJ1-6; D may be TRBD1 (6 bases). V was shortened by 6 bases and J by 5 bases, with 17 bases between the two germline ends. The CDR3 contains 16 residues. In germline, CDR1 is MGHDK, CDR2 SYGVNS. The CDR3 region is CASRETGHIHNSPLHF. The CDR3 bases are TGTGCCAGCAGGGAAACAGGGCACATACATAATTCACCCCTCCACTTT. Supplemented by reference TRBV25-1 and TRBJ1-6, the full variable domain reads EADIYQTPRYLVIGTGKKITLECSQTMGHDKMYWYQQDPGMELHLIHYSYGVNSTEKGDLSSESTVSRIRTEHFPLTLESARPSHTSQYLCASRETGHIHNSPLHFGNGTRLTVT.

This chain connects TRBV28 to TRBJ1-1; unclear D gene. Germline CDR1 and CDR2: MDHEN and SYDVKM. The CDR3 covers 14 residues. V dropped 3 bases and J dropped 5 bases, with 13 bases sitting between them. The CDR3 loop is CASSFGRGGTEAFF. The CDR3 DNA is TGTGCCAGCAGTTTTGGGCGGGGTGGGACTGAAGCTTTCTTT.

The chain joins TRBV30 to TRBJ1-1, with 8 bases lining up with TRBD1. The CDR3 covers 14 residues. The germline V gene encodes CDR1 GTSNPN and CDR2 SVGIG (reference sequence). J gave up 0 bases and V 2 bases, and 2 bases lay outside the gene matches. CDR3: CAWSQGAMNTEAFF. CDR3 in DNA: TGTGCCTGGAGTCAGGGGGCGATGAACACTGAAGCTTTCTTT.

CDR3 nucleotide sequence: TGCAGCGTTGAAGGGCAGTGGGGGCCCTACGAGCAGTACTTC. Translated: CSVEGQWGPYEQYF. The V gene is TRBV29-1, the J gene TRBJ2-7, with a tentative D call TRBD1 (6 bases). With 1 base removed from V and 2 bases from J, the gap between germline ends came to 12 bases. The CDR3 runs 14 residues. Germline V gene data show CDR1 as SQVTM and CDR2 as ANQGSEA.

The chain has TRBV19 and TRBJ1-6, with D perhaps matching TRBD1 (6 bases). CDR1 is LNHDA and CDR2 is SQIVND in the germline V gene (reference sequence). This CDR3 spans 15 amino acids. Trimming pared 1 base from V and 8 bases from J, leaving 12 bases between. The CDR3 loop reads CASSIVGGGDSPLHF. The CDR3 DNA is TGTGCCAGTAGTATAGTTGGGGGCGGAGATTCACCCCTCCACTTT.

The chain recombines TRBV6-2 or TRBV6-3 with TRBJ1-3; D remains unclear. This CDR3 region has 15 residues. V was cut by 7 bases and J by 3 bases, with 16 bases left in between. The germline CDR1 and CDR2 sequences are MNHEY and SVGEGT. The CDR3 protein is CASTPGPGYGNTIYF. The CDR3 DNA is TGTGCCAGCACCCCGGGCCCCGGTTATGGAAACACCATATATTTT.

The J gene is TRBJ1-2, the V gene TRBV6-5, with 7 bases that match TRBD1. The CDR3 consists of 14 residues. In germline, CDR1 is MNHEY, CDR2 SVGAGI. V lost 2 bases, J lost 7 bases, and 7 bases stayed unmatched. CDR3 DNA sequence: TGTGCCAGCAGTTACACTAAGACAGGGATTGGCTACACCTTC. Translation: CASSYTKTGIGYTF.

The V gene is TRBV3-1 (or the pseudogene TRBV3-2), the J gene TRBJ2-7, with a possible D match to TRBD2 (6 bases). V shed 3 bases and J shed 1 base, with 13 bases lying between them. Germline V gene data show CDR1 as LGHDT and CDR2 as YNNKEL (reference sequence). CDR3 length: 15 residues. DNA for the CDR3: TGTGCCAGCAGCCAGATGGGGGGATATTCCTACGAGCAGTACTTC. This sequence encodes CASSQMGGYSYEQYF.

The chain carries TRBV28 and TRBJ2-7; D is possibly TRBD1 (5 bases). The germline CDR1 and CDR2 sequences are MDHEN and SYDVKM. The CDR3 has 15 residues. V lost 6 bases to trimming and J lost 0 bases, with 15 bases between them. The CDR3 DNA reads as TGTGCCAGCAGAGGGTGGGGCGAAGGCTCCTACGAGCAGTACTTC. Protein sequence: CASRGWGEGSYEQYF.

The gene calls are TRBV12-3 or TRBV12-4 and TRBJ2-3; D is unclear. Between the trimmed V and J ends, which lost 3 bases and 5 bases, there was a span of 6 bases. The CDR3 totals 12 residues. This chain's CDR3 is CASSLSGDTQYF. The CDR3 region has the DNA TGTGCCAGCAGTTTGTCAGGAGATACGCAGTATTTT.

DNA of the CDR3: TGTGCCAGCAGCTTAGCACGGTCGAGCGGAGGCGAGTACTTC. It yields the protein CASSLARSSGGEYF. The genes are TRBV7-2 and TRBJ2-7; perhaps TRBD2 as D (5 bases). CDR3 size: 14 residues. Germline assignment: CDR1 SGHTA and CDR2 FQGNSA. Trimming left V 0 bases short and J 11 bases short, with 17 bases between.

This chain joins TRBV5-1 and TRBJ1-5, with D possibly TRBD1 on 6 matching bases. The CDR3 contains 15 residues. Trimming cost V 0 bases and J 7 bases, with 14 bases left between them. CDR1 and CDR2 from the germline V gene are SGHRS and YFSETQ. DNA of the CDR3: TGCGCCAGCAGCTTGGGTGGGGGCGAGTACCAGCCCCAGCATTTT. This encodes CASSLGGGEYQPQHF.

This chain connects TRBV18 to TRBJ2-3, with 8 positions matching TRBD1. In germline, CDR1 is KGHSH, CDR2 LQKENI. V lost 5 bases, J lost 2 bases, and 3 bases stayed unmatched. CDR3 size: 14 residues. CDR3: CASSWDRNTDTQYF. CDR3 bases: TGTGCCAGCTCATGGGACAGGAACACAGATACGCAGTATTTT.

The gene calls are TRBV24-1 and TRBJ2-7, with 8 bases that match TRBD1. This CDR3 has 15 residues. CDR1 and CDR2 (germline): KGHDR, SFDVKD. With V trimmed by 2 bases and J by 6 bases, 8 bases remained unmatched. The chain's CDR3 is CATSDWRTGKSEQYF. CDR3 nucleotide sequence: TGTGCCACCAGTGATTGGAGGACAGGGAAAAGCGAGCAGTACTTC.

V is TRBV18 and J is TRBJ2-1; TRBD2 aligns across 16 bases. Trimming removed 4 bases from V and 6 bases from J; junction bases left unmatched: 9. The CDR3 runs 18 residues. Germline lookup yields CDR1 KGHSH and CDR2 LQKENI. CDR3 DNA: TGTGCCAGCTCACGGCCGGGACTAGCGGGAGGGCCGTTCAATGAGCAGTTCTTC. Translation gives CASSRPGLAGGPFNEQFF. Based on the CDR3 plus reference TRBV18 and TRBJ2-1, the full variable domain is NAGVMQNPRHLVRRRGQEARLRCSPMKGHSHVYWYRQLPEEGLKFMVYLQKENIIDESGMPKERFSAEFPKEGPSILRIQQVVRGDSAAYFCASSRPGLAGGPFNEQFFGPGTRLTVL.

Only a few counts were recorded for this clone. The chain is built from TRBV25-1 and TRBJ1-2; possible D gene TRBD1, 6 bases. Looked up from germline, CDR1 is MGHDK and CDR2 is SYGVNS. CDR3 length: 14 amino acids. V lost 2 bases to trimming and J lost 8 bases, with 15 bases between them. The CDR3 is CASSERLQGAGYTF. CDR3 in DNA: TGTGCCAGCAGTGAACGGTTACAGGGAGCAGGCTACACCTTC.